This T cell receptor beta chain was sequenced during a study of blood T cell repertoires in COVID-19. Study-level background: Whether acute or convalescent, the COVID-19 samples came from the United States, Italy and Spain. From T cells, B-cell-depleted T cells, or PBMCs came the material, which was cDNA or gDNA.

Original processing notes: Estimation of nucleated cell counts was performed using reference gene primer amplification. TCRdb's copy holds only in-frame clones and misses some; the assay was immunoSEQ multiplex PCR. The D gene and trimming were derived from the DNA, and the V and J assignments and clone size from that table. The table lists 70,000 to 85,000 clones, around 80% of them singletons. This clonotype was sampled from a man in his 60s with acute or convalescent COVID-19. Sample: peripheral blood.

As DNA, the CDR3 is TGCGCCAGCAGCTTGCAGGGGGCGGACTATGGCTACACCTTC. It translates to CASSLQGADYGYTF. The gene calls are TRBV5-1 and TRBJ1-2; TRBD1 matches 8 bases. This CDR3 region has 14 residues. Germline V gene data show CDR1 as SGHRS and CDR2 as YFSETQ. With 1 base clipped from V and 3 bases from J, the junction kept 2 bases outside the gene matches.